The rows below give T cell receptor beta chains drawn from one sample of a study of blood T cell repertoires in COVID-19. Measured with immunoSEQ multiplex PCR; TCRdb has only the in-frame clones, and not every one. The data show about 440,000 clones, about 89% seen once. Sequences were obtained from peripheral blood. These receptors were obtained from a woman in her thirties with acute or convalescent COVID-19. Both conserved end residues are part of each CDR3. D genes are given only for firm matches. Clone size is not always given. Where it is, it says once, few, many or a class for expanded clones.

abundance	v_gene	d_gene	j_gene	CDR3nt	CDR3aa
NA	TRBV7-9	TRBD2	TRBJ2-2	TGTGCCAGCAGACCCAACAGCGGGGCCGGGGAGCTGTTTTTT	CASRPNSGAGELFF
NA	TRBV2	NA	TRBJ1-1	TGTGCCAGCAGTGAAGATCCAGGGTATACTGAAGCTTTCTTT	CASSEDPGYTEAFF
NA	TRBV7-6	TRBD2	TRBJ2-1	TGTGCCAGCAGCTTATTTGGCGGGGGGGCCGATGAGCAGTTCTTC	CASSLFGGGADEQFF
once	TRBV18	NA	TRBJ2-5	TGTGCCAGCTCACAAAAGAGACAAGAGACCCAGTACTTC	CASSQKRQETQYF
NA	TRBV2	NA	TRBJ1-2	TGTGCCAGCAGTCCTAACAGGGCGTCCAACTATGGCTACACCTTC	CASSPNRASNYGYTF
NA	TRBV30	NA	TRBJ1-6	TGTGCCTGGATGGTCAAGCGCAATAATTCACCCCTCCACTTT	CAWMVKRNNSPLHF
NA	TRBV3-1/TRBV3-2	NA	TRBJ1-6	TGTGCCAGCAGCCAAGATTTCTCGAGAGGTTCACCCCTCCACTTT	CASSQDFSRGSPLHF
few	TRBV5-6	NA	TRBJ1-1	TGTGCCAGCAGGAGGGAAACTGAAGCTTTCTTT	CASRRETEAFF
NA	TRBV30	TRBD1	TRBJ1-1	TGTGCCTGGAGTCCTCCGGGACAGGGTCTGCCTGAAGCTTTCTTT	CAWSPPGQGLPEAFF
NA	TRBV20-1	NA	TRBJ1-1	TGCAGTACTAAGATGGGCCGAGTAGCTTTCTTT	CSTKMGRVAFF
NA	TRBV6-5	NA	TRBJ2-7	TGTGCCAGCAGCAGGTATTACTACGAGCAGTACTTC	CASSRYYYEQYF
once	TRBV5-5	TRBD1	TRBJ1-5	TGTGCCAGCAGCGAAGGGACAGAAAATCAGCCCCAGCATTTT	CASSEGTENQPQHF
once	TRBV9	TRBD2	TRBJ2-1	TGTGCCAGCAGCCCGAGGACTAGCGGGGGAGATGAGCAGTTCTTC	CASSPRTSGGDEQFF
once	TRBV10-3	NA	TRBJ2-7	TGTGCCTCTAGCCCCGATTGGGAGCAGTACTTC	CASSPDWEQYF
NA	TRBV7-9	NA	TRBJ2-2	TGTGCCAGCAAACCTACACAGGCGAACACCGGGGAGCTGTTTTTT	CASKPTQANTGELFF
NA	TRBV7-3	NA	TRBJ1-2	TGTGCCAGCAGCCACGGGAGGGATGGCTACACCTTC	CASSHGRDGYTF
NA	TRBV5-1	TRBD1	TRBJ2-1	TGCGCCAGCAGCTTGGGAGGGACAGGGGGCAAAAATGAGCAGTTCTTC	CASSLGGTGGKNEQFF
NA	TRBV29-1	NA	TRBJ2-3	TGCAGCGTGAGCGTGCTTACTAGCACAGATACGCAGTATTTT	CSVSVLTSTDTQYF
NA	TRBV2	TRBD2	TRBJ2-7	TGTGCCAGCAGCGGCTTGGGGCGGGAGACCTCCTACGAGCAGTACTTC	CASSGLGRETSYEQYF
NA	TRBV2	TRBD1	TRBJ1-1	TGTGCCAGCAGCCGGCGTGCGACAGGGGAGTCTGAAGCTTTCTTT	CASSRRATGESEAFF
NA	TRBV11-1	TRBD1	TRBJ1-2	TGTGCCAGCAGCTTCCGGGACAGAGATGGCTACACCTTC	CASSFRDRDGYTF
NA	TRBV5-4	TRBD2	TRBJ2-7	TGTGCCAGCAGCTTGAGAGGTCTAGCGGGGGCCGGCGGAGAGCAGTACTTC	CASSLRGLAGAGGEQYF
once	TRBV2	NA	TRBJ2-3	TGTGCCAGCAGAGGGCAGGGGACAGATACGCAGTATTTT	CASRGQGTDTQYF
NA	TRBV5-1	NA	TRBJ2-7	TGCGCCAGCAGCCCCACCGGCGGTGGCGGGGTCTACGAGCAGTACTTC	CASSPTGGGGVYEQYF
once	TRBV5-1	TRBD1	TRBJ1-4	TGCGCCAGCAGCTTGGACAGGGGAGACGGAAAACTGTTTTTT	CASSLDRGDGKLFF
NA	TRBV20-1	NA	TRBJ1-1	TGCAGTGCTAGTCGTTCGGTCACTGAAGCTTTCTTT	CSASRSVTEAFF
NA	TRBV5-1	NA	TRBJ1-2	TGCGCCAGCAGCTGGGAGGGCATTTCGGGTGGCTACACCTTC	CASSWEGISGGYTF
NA	TRBV5-8	NA	TRBJ1-6	TGTGCCAGCAGCTTGGACCAATTGAGCTCCTATAATTCACCCCTCCACTTT	CASSLDQLSSYNSPLHF
NA	TRBV2	TRBD2	TRBJ2-3	TGTGCCAGCACCGCAGTGGCGGGGGGGGTCACAGATACGCAGTATTTT	CASTAVAGGVTDTQYF
NA	TRBV2	NA	TRBJ2-5	TGTGCCAGCAGGAGGGAGATTCAAGAGACCCAGTACTTC	CASRREIQETQYF
NA	TRBV7-6	NA	TRBJ1-3	TGTGCCAGCAGCTTAAATCAGGGTGTGGGCGGAAACACCATATATTTT	CASSLNQGVGGNTIYF
NA	TRBV25-1	NA	TRBJ1-5	TGTGCCAGCAGCGTGATGGGGGAGGGGGATCAGCCCCAGCATTTT	CASSVMGEGDQPQHF
NA	TRBV19	NA	TRBJ2-6	TGTGCCAGTAGTATATCCACACATCGGGGCTCTGGGGCCAACGTCCTGACTTTC	CASSISTHRGSGANVLTF
NA	TRBV5-1	NA	TRBJ1-3	TGCGCCAGCAGCTCTGGGGGACATGGAGGAAACACCATATATTTT	CASSSGGHGGNTIYF
NA	TRBV30	TRBD1	TRBJ1-1	TGTGCCTGGAGTAAGACAGGGTCAAAGCTGAACACTGAAGCTTTCTTT	CAWSKTGSKLNTEAFF
NA	TRBV7-2	NA	TRBJ2-7	TGTGCCAGCAGCTTACCCGGATCGGGCTACGAGCAGTACTTC	CASSLPGSGYEQYF
NA	TRBV28	TRBD1	TRBJ2-6	TGTGCCAGCAGTCCTTCACAGGGGGCGGCGTTCGGGGCCAACGTCCTGACTTTC	CASSPSQGAAFGANVLTF
once	TRBV3-1/TRBV3-2	TRBD1	TRBJ1-6	TGTGCCAGCAGCCGGACAGGGGATTCACCCCTCCACTTT	CASSRTGDSPLHF
NA	TRBV18	TRBD1	TRBJ2-7	TGTGCCAGCTCACCCCAGGGGGCGAGCTCCTACGAGCAGTACTTC	CASSPQGASSYEQYF
NA	TRBV5-1	NA	TRBJ2-7	TGCGCCAGCAGCGAGGGACAACTCGAGCAGTACTTC	CASSEGQLEQYF
NA	TRBV28	TRBD1	TRBJ1-4	TGTGCCAGCCAACGGGACAGGGGCCTTCTACGTCCTAATGAAAAACTGTTTTTT	CASQRDRGLLRPNEKLFF
NA	TRBV13	NA	TRBJ1-4	TGTGCCAGCAGCCCGAGTGGACAAGCGGGGGGCGAAAAACTGTTTTTT	CASSPSGQAGGEKLFF